These 6 T cell receptor beta chains originate from one sample sequenced in a study of T cells in Graves' hyperthyroidism and ophthalmopathy. RNA transcripts provided the source from which TCR beta CDR3 regions were amplified. Initially, a first-round RT-PCR of the TCR CDR3 employed the HTBI primer set. TCRdb called the multiplex PCR reads again in MiXCR, with one record for every CDR3 protein. Of some 490,000 distinct CDR3 sequences in the sample, about 16% were seen once. Specimen: blood. These receptors were taken from a woman aged 25 to 39 with Graves' ophthalmopathy.

This clonotype was recorded at least ten times. The chain employs TRBV6-2 or TRBV6-3 and TRBJ2-1; 13 bases are a match to TRBD2. There are 16 residues in the CDR3. The J segment lost 8 bases and the V segment lost 6 bases, leaving 10 bases of the junction unmatched. Germline CDR1 is MNHEY and CDR2 is SVGEGT. In nucleotides, the CDR3 is TGTGCCAGCAGCCCAAGGACTAGCGGGAGAATCGATGAGCAGTTCTTC. This encodes CASSPRTSGRIDEQFF.

This clonotype was seen many times. The chain uses TRBV24-1 and TRBJ2-7; 10 positions match TRBD1. There are 14 residues in the CDR3. CDR1 and CDR2 from the germline V gene are KGHDR and SFDVKD. J lost 4 bases, V lost 5 bases, and 4 bases had no gene match. DNA for the CDR3: TGTGCCACCAGTGGGGACAGGGGAGGATACGAGCAGTACTTC. Translation gives CATSGDRGGYEQYF.

This clonotype was seen many times. This chain joins TRBV6-1 and TRBJ1-5; the D gene is possibly TRBD1 (5 bases). From germline, CDR1 is MNHNS and CDR2 SASEGT. The CDR3 runs 15 residues. The V end was cut by 6 bases, the J end by 8 bases, with 20 bases between. Here the CDR3 reads CASSQRQRRIEPQHF. In nucleotides, the CDR3 is TGTGCCAGCAGCCAGAGACAGAGACGCATCGAGCCCCAGCATTTT.

Details on this clonotype: At one of its ends the junction is not consistent with the germline gene, which may arise from a read error. The genes are TRBV5-4 and TRBJ1-1, with 9 bases lining up with TRBD1. The CDR3 runs to 16 residues. The V gene's germline CDR1 is SGHNT and CDR2 YYREEE (reference sequence). The CDR3 region is CASRLGGQGSFTEAFF. The CDR3 DNA reads TGTGCCAGCAGGTTGGGGGGACAGGGTAGTTTTACTGAAGCTTTCTTT.

Only a few counts were recorded for this clonotype. The J gene is TRBJ1-1, the V gene TRBV20-1; D unclear. There are 12 residues in the CDR3. V lost 3 bases to trimming and J lost 4 bases, with 9 bases between them. In germline, CDR1 is DFQATT, CDR2 SNEGSKA (reference sequence). For the CDR3, the DNA is TGCAGTGCTAGCCGGGTAAGCACTGAAGCTTTCTTT. Protein sequence: CSASRVSTEAFF.

This clonotype showed up many times. The chain combines TRBV27 with TRBJ2-2, with D unresolved. This CDR3 is built from 14 residues. The germline V and J ends were trimmed by 2 bases and 0 bases, with 4 bases remaining between them. Per germline, CDR1 MNHEY and CDR2 SMNVEV (reference sequence). The CDR3 loop is CASSLQTNTGELFF. Written as DNA, the CDR3 is TGTGCCAGCAGTTTACAGACGAACACCGGGGAGCTGTTTTTT.